The following is a TCR beta chain sequence with its context. Its specific antigen is unknown. Per-nucleotide qualities are absent, and no much larger clonotype sits a single base away. Library preparation employed the immunoSEQ multiplex PCR assay. For the multiplex PCR, a mixture combining 60 forward primers for TCR Vbeta segments and 13 reverse primers for TCR Jbeta segments was used. The CDR3 region of rearranged TCR beta genes was amplified from genomic DNA by a multiplex PCR assay. The Illumina HiSeq System was used to sequence the amplified TCR beta libraries as 87-base-pair reads. Processing in the source paper ran as follows. A later analysis counted some 80 million unique TCR beta chains across the 650 to 700 repertoires, and some 11 million of these chains were shared by at least two donors. Raw reads were error-corrected and collapsed into unique sequences with a nearest-neighbor algorithm that merged closely related sequences to remove PCR and sequencing errors. To assign V, D and J gene segments, CDR3 sequences were aligned to IMGT reference sequences. For a sequence to be retained, a match of at least six nucleotides to both a V gene segment and a J gene segment was required. Rearrangements were called productive when the CDR3 lacked stop codons and stayed in frame with V and J; all others were non-productive. CDR3 was defined by IMGT convention, running from the second conserved V-encoded cysteine to the conserved J-encoded phenylalanine. In an earlier analysis of 550 to 650 of the donors, sequences lacking an unambiguous match to a single V gene segment were excluded. An earlier analysis of several hundred of the donors classified V segments as functional when productive rearrangements were above 56.7% and as segregating when the standard deviation between donors was above 5%. A statistical classification framework was developed to diagnose cytomegalovirus status using the catalog of TCR beta chain sequences. V and J gene assignment, in a later analysis, came from comparing TCR nucleotide sequences with IMGT/GENE-DB human TR gene sequences. A later analysis assigned CDR3 sequences and most-parsimonious VDJ recombination scenarios with the TCRdist pipeline. In a later analysis, every TCR beta chain was defined by the combination of its CDR3 amino acid sequence and its V-gene family, and reads without a unique V-gene family were dropped. To address suspected cross-contamination and a sequencing artifact, a later analysis removed approximately 600 highly shared, low-generation-probability nucleotide sequences. In a later analysis, a clonal expansion index was calculated for each public chain from normalized within-repertoire ranks of inferred template counts. A later analysis computed generation probabilities with a VDJ recombination model fitted to out-of-frame rearrangements, and checked the results against IGoR. In a later analysis, TCR-TCR, TCR-HLA and TCR-CMV co-occurrence was scored with hypergeometric tests, and a repertoire-size bias correction was applied to TCR pairs. False discovery rates were estimated in a later analysis by permuting HLA or CMV assignments 20 times. In a later analysis, co-occurring TCRs were grouped using DBSCAN, and TCRdist sequence similarity was added for clustering within HLA-allele-positive subsets. Repertoires with fewer than 30,000 or more than 120,000 public chains were left out of co-occurrence clustering, as were about 5 repertoires with anomalous nucleotide sharing. TCRdb re-hosts the immuneACCESS table, in-frame sequences only. Its copies lack some clones; in the studies checked, an unresolved V gene accounts for under half of them, and the cause for the rest is not known. The V and J calls and clone size are taken from that table; D and trimming were inferred from the DNA. The table for this sample lists approximately 73,000 clones; roughly 79% of them were counted only once. 20% to 25% of the sample belongs to the ten largest clones.

The sample originates from a study of cytomegalovirus exposure and HLA in healthy donors (dated by TCRdb to 2015 to 2018). For the study in its entirety: According to an earlier analysis of around 600 of the donors, some 180 million T cells yielded over 90 million unique TCR beta sequences and around 280 Gb of sequence data. To decide whether each TCR beta V gene segment behaved as functional or pseudogenic, an earlier analysis of several hundred of the donors relied on high-throughput TCR beta sequencing. About five DR-DQ haplotypes were treated as single units for association and clustering because of strong linkage in the cohort. A later analysis re-analyzed previously published TCR beta repertoires from 650 to 800 donors and added high-resolution HLA genotyping to study TCR occurrence patterns. In a later genetic analysis, genome-wide SNP genotypes for about 55% of the roughly 700 donors were used, and that subset was treated as a discovery cohort. About 280 gigabases of sequencing data and around 80 million unique TCR sequences made up an early release that covered around 640 HLA-typed donors. Using immunosequencing, the study profiled T cell repertoires from about 610 subjects and related those repertoires to cytomegalovirus serostatus. The study combined high-throughput TCR immunosequencing, statistical association of individual TCRs with disease status, and machine learning to predict cytomegalovirus infection status. On average, around 230,000 unique TCR beta nucleotide sequences were sequenced per donor among some 420 genotyped donors of the cohort, with 15% to 20% of those sequences being non-productive. Donor age, sex, ethnicity and CMV serostatus were compiled alongside the repertoire data. Rather than using new phenotypic data, the later analysis identified candidate immune exposures from TCR beta sequences and from how often those sequences occurred across donors. All discovery cohort repertoires had been generated on a single sequencing platform. The number of typed donors differed by locus: roughly 620-640 for A, B, C, DRB1 and DQB1; 500 to 550 for DQA1; 606 for DPA1; and around 450 for DPB1. A separate validation cohort of 100 to 150 different subjects was used in addition to the approximately 610-subject first cohort. The aim of the study was to test whether cataloging public T cell receptors could identify signatures of past pathogen exposure. Of the roughly 430 genotyped donors, approximately 83% fell in the genetic ancestry cluster associated with self-reported Caucasian donors. HLA typing included class I and class II loci at four-digit resolution.

What the research found in general, with its limitations: In an earlier analysis of 587 of the donors, most TCR beta V segments appeared in productive rearrangements about 87% or about 30% of the time, broadly matching IMGT annotations. CMV serostatus was the only immune exposure information available for the cohort. In both the original and validation cohorts, the classifier was reported to diagnose cytomegalovirus status with high specificity and sensitivity. According to a later analysis, most CMV-associated TCR beta chains appeared to be HLA-restricted, and the HLA associations seemed to be driven largely by CMV exposure. A later genetic analysis reported fewer N-insertions in productive TCRs among donors in an Asian-associated ancestry cluster than the roughly 720-donor mean. It was suggested by the authors that the approach could potentially be generalized to other disease states and immunological phenotypes. Several of the top co-occurrence clusters appeared to be linked to parvovirus B19, influenza, CMV and Epstein-Barr virus, according to a later analysis. The study listed approximately 150 TCR beta chains as associated with cytomegalovirus. This cohort had only TCR beta chains sequenced, and the lack of alpha or paired-chain data limited which features could be detected. In a later analysis, TCR association rates were found to vary across HLA loci, with the most associated TCRs seen for DRB1 alleles and the fewest for HLA-C alleles. Some IMGT-functional V segments, including TRBV6-2 and TRBV6-3, could not be distinguished by the 87-base-pair reads and were therefore excluded. V-gene and J-gene trimming of TCR beta chains was associated with a missense DCLRE1C variant in a later genetic analysis, and the association was replicated in an independent cohort. The earlier analysis of a few hundred of the donors excluded some 15 rarely observed V segments, including chromosome 9 orphons, because counts were too low. In a later analysis, HLA-associated TCR beta chains were found to be more clonally expanded and to have lower generation probabilities than equally common non-associated chains. Roughly uniform sequencing depth across donors was assumed in presence/absence analyses, although this assumption may not hold. Across donors, most TCR sequences were observed very rarely, whereas some public TCRs were present in many individuals. Linkage disequilibrium might explain the correlated functional status among segregating V segments, but an unknown experimental factor could not be ruled out. At a false discovery rate of 0.05, a later analysis linked around 15,000 TCR beta sequences to specific HLA alleles. A cluster of highly shared sequence variants was judged likely to be a technical artifact of the sequencing pipeline. A few of the identified cytomegalovirus-associated TCR beta chains were confirmed in vitro to be specific for cytomegalovirus antigens. When HLA alleles, especially DR and DQ, strongly co-occurred, TCR associations were difficult to assign to individual alleles. A further reported finding was that TCR beta sequences accurately predicted the HLA-A and HLA-B alleles for most subjects in the first cohort. HLA typing was unavailable for some donors at each locus, so association tests used only the typed subset.

The cohort consisted of 670 or so healthy bone marrow donors. All cohort members were sampled while nominally healthy, although unrecorded immune exposures were likely present. The donor tested CMV seropositive, placing the donor among the 289 seropositive members of the cohort. A peripheral blood sample was collected from each donor, and TCR beta sequencing was performed on peripheral blood mononuclear cells. Genomic DNA extraction from the blood cell samples was performed with the Qiagen DNeasy Blood Extraction Kit. The CDR3 numbers 14 residues from cysteine through phenylalanine. Of all the DNA, just the CDR3 is kept, 42 bases in frame from base 1. V trim: 0 bases; J trim: 6 bases; unmatched bases: 2. CDR1 and CDR2 (SGHVS, FQNEAQ) derive from the germline V gene.

The sequenced sample was PBMCs. The rearranged chain carries TRBV7-8 and TRBJ1-5; the junction holds 7 bases that match TRBD1. The clonotype was recovered from a woman in her thirties or forties in good health and CMV-seropositive. Here the CDR3 is given as CASSLATGLQPQHF. The sequenced DNA is TGTGCCAGCAGCTTAGCGACAGGGCTTCAGCCCCAGCATTTT.